The 11 T cell receptor beta chains below were found in one sample sequenced in a study of blood T cells in healthy people across ages. Using a J-beta primer mix together with a sample-barcoded 5' primer, a second PCR was run for roughly 7 to 12 cycles. TCRdb reprocessed the 5' RACE reads with MiXCR, giving one entry per CDR3 protein. The sample contains 790,000 or so distinct CDR3 sequences, just over 55% of which appear only once. Sequenced: blood. Receptors originate from a man aged 35 to 55 in good health.

The chain uses TRBV28 and TRBJ2-1; 8 bases fit TRBD2. The CDR3 covers 16 residues. The germline CDR1 and CDR2 sequences are MDHEN and SYDVKM. Unmatched junction bases numbered 11, after V lost 6 bases and J lost 4 bases. Here the CDR3 reads CASSPTGGARYNEQFF. The CDR3 DNA sequence: TGTGCCAGCAGCCCTACGGGGGGGGCTAGATACAATGAGCAGTTCTTC.

The chain combines TRBV5-1 with TRBJ2-1; 8 bases are shared with TRBD2. The CDR3 loop spans 13 amino acids. Germline CDR1 reads SGHRS; CDR2 reads YFSETQ. The junction had 7 bases not matched to a gene; V was cut back by 0 bases and J by 14 bases. CDR3 protein: CASSLAERGREFF. The CDR3 DNA reads as TGCGCCAGCAGCTTGGCCGAGCGGGGGCGCGAGTTCTTC.

The CDR3 is CASARGDTQYF. CDR3 in DNA: TGTGCCAGCGCCCGGGGGGATACGCAGTATTTT. The chain employs TRBV12-3 or TRBV12-4 and TRBJ2-3; D is possibly TRBD2 (6 bases). The CDR3 spans 11 residues. The ends were cut back, 8 bases at V and 6 bases at J, with 9 bases in the middle.

The chain joins TRBV12-3 or TRBV12-4 to TRBJ2-2; D is perhaps TRBD1 (6 bases). The V end lost 6 bases, the J end lost 6 bases, and 17 bases lay between the germline ends. The CDR3 is 15 amino acids. In DNA form, the CDR3 reads TGTGCCAGCAGAAACACAGGGTTTCGGGCCGGGGAGCTGTTTTTT. This codes for CASRNTGFRAGELFF.

This chain links TRBV4-1 with TRBJ2-1; a weak D match, TRBD2 (6 bases). The germline CDR1 and CDR2 sequences are MGHRA and YSYEKL. The CDR3 length is 16 residues. Trimming cost V 0 bases and J 3 bases, with 12 bases left between them. DNA of the CDR3: TGCGCCAGCAGCCAAGATGGGCTAGCGAGCTACAATGAGCAGTTCTTC. Amino acid sequence: CASSQDGLASYNEQFF.

The chain has TRBV6-5 and TRBJ2-1; perhaps TRBD2 as D (5 bases). The CDR3 is made up of 13 amino acids. CDR1 and CDR2 (germline): MNHEY, SVGAGI. V was cut by 5 bases and J by 8 bases, with 13 bases left in between. Here the CDR3 reads CASSRVGGDEQFF. DNA for the CDR3: TGTGCCAGCAGTCGGGTTGGAGGCGATGAGCAGTTCTTC.

The chain uses TRBV5-1 and TRBJ1-1, with 8 bases that match TRBD1. Unmatched junction bases numbered 15, after V lost 0 bases and J lost 11 bases. The germline CDR1 and CDR2 sequences are SGHRS and YFSETQ. The CDR3 is 16 amino acids. CDR3 in amino acids: CASSLGTGQGAGSAFF. CDR3 DNA sequence: TGCGCCAGCAGCTTGGGAACAGGGCAGGGGGCAGGGTCGGCTTTCTTT.

The CDR3 region has the DNA TGTGCCAGCAGGCCGAAGGGCAGGGCGAAGTATTTT. This encodes CASRPKGRAKYF. The chain joins TRBV28 to TRBJ2-3, with a possible D match to TRBD1 (5 bases). Per the germline V gene, CDR1 is MDHEN and CDR2 is SYDVKM. The CDR3 runs 12 residues. The germline V and J ends were trimmed by 6 bases and 13 bases, with 17 bases remaining between them.

The genes are TRBV7-3 and TRBJ1-2, with a tentative D call TRBD1 (5 bases). The germline V gene has CDR1 SGHTA and CDR2 FQGTGA. Deletions cut 3 bases from V and 2 bases from J, with 16 bases between. The length of the CDR3 is 16 residues. CDR3: CASSFHVRQSNYGYTF. CDR3 nucleotide sequence: TGTGCCAGCAGCTTCCACGTCCGACAGAGCAACTATGGCTACACCTTC.

This chain uses TRBV19 with TRBJ1-4; 7 bases fit TRBD1. V lost 6 bases, J lost 2 bases, and 15 bases stayed unmatched. The CDR3 covers 18 residues. CDR1 LNHDA and CDR2 SQIVND come from the germline V gene (reference sequence). Written as DNA, the CDR3 is TGTGCCAGTAGCCGGGCGGGACAGAGGATATCGACTAATGAAAAACTGTTTTTT. This gives the protein CASSRAGQRISTNEKLFF.

V usage is TRBV27 and J usage is TRBJ2-7; the D gene is possibly TRBD1 (6 bases). From germline, CDR1 is MNHEY and CDR2 SMNVEV (reference sequence). Deletions cut 2 bases from V and 7 bases from J, with 18 bases between. This CDR3 region has 15 residues. Written as DNA, the CDR3 is TGTGCCAGCAGTTTACACCTGGGGGCTCGGGTGGAGCAGTACTTC. This translates into CASSLHLGARVEQYF.